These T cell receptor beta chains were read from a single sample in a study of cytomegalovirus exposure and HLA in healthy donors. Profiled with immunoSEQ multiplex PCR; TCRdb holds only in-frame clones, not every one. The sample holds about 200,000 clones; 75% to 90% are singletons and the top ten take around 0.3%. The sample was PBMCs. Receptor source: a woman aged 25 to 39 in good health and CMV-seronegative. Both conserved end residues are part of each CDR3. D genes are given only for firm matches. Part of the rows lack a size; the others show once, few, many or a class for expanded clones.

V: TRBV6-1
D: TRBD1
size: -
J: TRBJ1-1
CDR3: CASSAGTGRTEAFF
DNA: TGTGCCAGCAGTGCCGGGACAGGGAGAACTGAAGCTTTCTTT

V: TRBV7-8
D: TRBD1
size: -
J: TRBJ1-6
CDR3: CASSPTGANNSPLHF
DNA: TGTGCCAGCAGCCCCACAGGGGCCAATAATTCACCCCTCCACTTT

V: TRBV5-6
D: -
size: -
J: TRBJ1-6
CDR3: CASSSGFFGDNSPLHF
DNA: TGTGCCAGCAGTTCAGGGTTCTTCGGCGATAATTCACCCCTCCACTTT

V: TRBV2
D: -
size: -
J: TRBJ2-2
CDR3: CASSVYTRFDIGELFF
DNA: TGTGCCAGCAGTGTTTACACTCGATTCGACATCGGGGAGCTGTTTTTT

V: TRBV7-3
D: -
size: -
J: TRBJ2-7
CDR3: CASSLRGQTTDEQYF
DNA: TGTGCCAGCAGTCTTAGGGGACAAACCACAGACGAGCAGTACTTC

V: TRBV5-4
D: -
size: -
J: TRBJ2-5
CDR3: CASSLAGTQETQYF
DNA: TGTGCCAGCAGCTTGGCAGGAACCCAAGAGACCCAGTACTTC

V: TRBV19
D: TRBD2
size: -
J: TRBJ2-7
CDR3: CASSIEAGYEQYF
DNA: TGTGCCAGTAGTATAGAAGCGGGATACGAGCAGTACTTC

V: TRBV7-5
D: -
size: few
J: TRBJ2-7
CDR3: CARSLYPKLAGGLVVF
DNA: TGTGCCAGAAGCTTGTACCCTAAACTAGCGGGGGGCCTAGTGGTCTTC

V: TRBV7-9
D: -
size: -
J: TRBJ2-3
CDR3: CASSFDLLQYF
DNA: TGTGCCAGCAGCTTCGATTTACTGCAGTATTTT

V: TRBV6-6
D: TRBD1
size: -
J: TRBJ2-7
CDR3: CASAPGQVPYEQYF
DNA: TGTGCCAGCGCCCCGGGACAGGTACCCTACGAGCAGTACTTC

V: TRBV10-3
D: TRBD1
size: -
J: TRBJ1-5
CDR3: CAISGQDSNQPQHF
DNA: TGTGCCATCAGCGGACAGGATAGCAATCAGCCCCAGCATTTT

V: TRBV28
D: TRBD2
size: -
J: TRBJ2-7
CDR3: CASRGDYEQYF
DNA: TGTGCCAGCCGGGGGGACTACGAGCAGTACTTC

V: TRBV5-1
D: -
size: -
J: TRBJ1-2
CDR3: CASSPWNPRDGYTF
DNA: TGCGCCAGCAGCCCATGGAACCCCCGGGATGGCTACACCTTC

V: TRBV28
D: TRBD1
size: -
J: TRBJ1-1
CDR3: CASSIGQGGTEAFF
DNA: TGTGCCAGCAGCATTGGACAGGGCGGAACTGAAGCTTTCTTT

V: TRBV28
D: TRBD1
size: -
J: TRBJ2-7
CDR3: CASSLLKPGGWGSEQYF
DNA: TGTGCCAGCAGCCTACTCAAACCAGGGGGCTGGGGGTCCGAGCAGTACTTC

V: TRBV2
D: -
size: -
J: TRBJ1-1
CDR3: CASSDGGWDTEAFF
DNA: TGTGCCAGCAGTGATGGGGGTTGGGACACTGAGGCTTTCTTT

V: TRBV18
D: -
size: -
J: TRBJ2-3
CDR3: CASSPPLSTDTQYF
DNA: TGTGCCAGCTCACCCCCGTTATCCACAGATACGCAGTATTTT

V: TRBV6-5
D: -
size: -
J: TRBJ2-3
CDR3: CASSYSGTLTQYF
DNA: TGTGCCAGCAGTTACTCCGGGACACTTACGCAGTATTTT

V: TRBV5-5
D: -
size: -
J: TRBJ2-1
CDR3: CASSLAQGSWRRNEQFF
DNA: TGTGCCAGCAGCTTGGCCCAAGGGTCGTGGAGGAGGAATGAGCAGTTCTTC

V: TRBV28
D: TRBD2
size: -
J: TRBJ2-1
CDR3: CASSSAPSGADNEQFF
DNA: TGTGCCAGCAGTTCAGCCCCTAGCGGAGCCGACAATGAGCAGTTCTTC

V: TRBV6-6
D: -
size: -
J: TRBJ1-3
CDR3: CASRTAPNTIYF
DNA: TGTGCCAGTCGGACAGCTCCAAACACCATATATTTT

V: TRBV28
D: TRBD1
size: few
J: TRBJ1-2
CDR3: CASITGVGGYTF
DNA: TGTGCCAGCATAACAGGGGTAGGGGGCTACACCTTC

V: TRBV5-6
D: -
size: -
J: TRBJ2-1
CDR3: CASSLSPLGGDGYNEQFF
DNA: TGTGCCAGCAGCTTGTCTCCTCTAGGGGGGGACGGGTACAATGAGCAGTTCTTC

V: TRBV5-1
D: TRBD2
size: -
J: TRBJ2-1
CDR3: CASSLEGLAGGLEQFF
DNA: TGCGCCAGCAGCTTGGAGGGACTAGCGGGAGGTCTTGAGCAGTTCTTC

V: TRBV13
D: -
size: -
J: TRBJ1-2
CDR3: CASSLTGANYGYTF
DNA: TGTGCCAGCAGCTTAACAGGAGCGAACTATGGCTACACCTTC

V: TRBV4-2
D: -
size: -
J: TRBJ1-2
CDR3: CASSQPRVAGLNYNYGYTF
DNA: TGTGCCAGCAGCCAACCCAGGGTGGCAGGGCTGAACTATAACTATGGCTACACCTTC

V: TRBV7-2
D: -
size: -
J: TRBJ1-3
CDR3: CASSLVGAGAGNTIYF
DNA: TGTGCCAGCAGCTTAGTAGGAGCAGGGGCTGGAAACACCATATATTTT

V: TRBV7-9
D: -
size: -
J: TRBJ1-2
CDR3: CASSLPRSNYGYTF
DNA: TGTGCCAGCAGCTTACCAAGGAGTAACTATGGCTACACCTTC

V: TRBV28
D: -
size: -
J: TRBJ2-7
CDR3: CATSTGSYEQYF
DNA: TGTGCCACCTCGACAGGTTCCTACGAGCAGTACTTC

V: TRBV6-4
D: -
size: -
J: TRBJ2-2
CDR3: CASRPSPLAGDITGELFF
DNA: TGTGCCAGCAGACCATCACCCCTGGCAGGGGACATCACCGGGGAGCTGTTTTTT

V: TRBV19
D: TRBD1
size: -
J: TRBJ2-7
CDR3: CASSQYRGSYEQYF
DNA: TGTGCCAGTAGTCAATACAGGGGGTCCTACGAGCAGTACTTC

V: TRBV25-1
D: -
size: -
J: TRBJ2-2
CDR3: CASSLRENTGELFF
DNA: TGTGCCAGCAGTCTCAGGGAGAACACCGGGGAGCTGTTTTTT

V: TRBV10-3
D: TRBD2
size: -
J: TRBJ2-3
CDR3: CAISESSGRKNSDTQYF
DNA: TGTGCCATCAGTGAGTCGAGCGGGAGGAAGAATTCAGATACGCAGTATTTT

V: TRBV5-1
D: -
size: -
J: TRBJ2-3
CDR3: CASSPTPDRANADTQYF
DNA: TGCGCCAGCAGCCCCACTCCGGACAGAGCCAACGCAGATACGCAGTATTTT

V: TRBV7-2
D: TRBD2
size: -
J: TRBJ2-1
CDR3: CASSPTEYSGRAGEQFF
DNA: TGTGCCAGCAGCCCCACTGAGTATAGCGGGAGGGCCGGTGAGCAGTTCTTC

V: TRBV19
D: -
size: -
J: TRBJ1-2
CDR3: CASSLRRETVNYGYTF
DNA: TGTGCCAGTAGCCTCCGAAGAGAGACAGTTAACTATGGCTACACCTTC

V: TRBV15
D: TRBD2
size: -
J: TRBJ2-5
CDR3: CATSRTSGGAETQYF
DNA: TGTGCCACCAGCAGGACTAGCGGGGGGGCAGAGACCCAGTACTTC

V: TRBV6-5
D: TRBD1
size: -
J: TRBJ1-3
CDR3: CASSYSGQGTGNTIYF
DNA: TGTGCCAGCAGTTACTCGGGACAGGGGACTGGAAACACCATATATTTT

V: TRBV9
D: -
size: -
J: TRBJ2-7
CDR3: CASSVSTGTYEQYF
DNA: TGTGCCAGCAGCGTTTCTACAGGGACCTACGAGCAGTACTTC

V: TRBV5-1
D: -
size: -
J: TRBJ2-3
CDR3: CASSPPGDSTQWYF
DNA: TGCGCCAGCAGCCCGCCCGGGGACTCGACGCAGTGGTATTTT

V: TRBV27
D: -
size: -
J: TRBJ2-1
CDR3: CASSTSAGNEQFF
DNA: TGTGCCAGCTCTACCTCAGCGGGCAATGAGCAGTTCTTC

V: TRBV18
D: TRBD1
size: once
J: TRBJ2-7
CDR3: CASSPRQGVTSYEQYF
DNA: TGTGCCAGCTCGCCCAGACAGGGCGTGACCTCCTACGAGCAGTACTTC

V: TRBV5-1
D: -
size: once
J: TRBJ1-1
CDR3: CASSLTDGFTEAFF
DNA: TGCGCCAGCAGCTTGACAGATGGTTTCACTGAAGCTTTCTTT

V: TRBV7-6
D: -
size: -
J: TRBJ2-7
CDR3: CASSLGGVSSYEQYF
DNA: TGTGCCAGCAGCTTAGGCGGGGTGAGCTCCTACGAGCAGTACTTC

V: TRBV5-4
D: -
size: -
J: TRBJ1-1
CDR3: CASSPPPRTVNTEAFF
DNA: TGTGCCAGCAGCCCCCCTCCCCGTACTGTGAACACTGAAGCTTTCTTT

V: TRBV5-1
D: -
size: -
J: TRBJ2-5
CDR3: CASSFGGETQYF
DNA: TGCGCCAGCAGCTTCGGGGGAGAGACCCAGTACTTC

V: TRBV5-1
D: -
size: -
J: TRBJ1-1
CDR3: CASSFGNRDHTEAFF
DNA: TGCGCCAGCAGCTTCGGGAACAGGGACCACACTGAAGCTTTCTTT

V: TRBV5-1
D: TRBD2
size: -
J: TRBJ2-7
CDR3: CASSPRGLAGAYEQYF
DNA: TGCGCCAGCAGCCCTCGTGGACTAGCGGGGGCCTACGAGCAGTACTTC

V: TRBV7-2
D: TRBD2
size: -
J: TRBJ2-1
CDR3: CASSPRTGLARYNEQFF
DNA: TGTGCCAGCAGCCCCCGAACGGGACTAGCGCGTTACAATGAGCAGTTCTTC

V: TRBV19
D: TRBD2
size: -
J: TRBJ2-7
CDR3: CASSAQTSGSEQYF
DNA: TGTGCCAGTAGTGCTCAGACTAGCGGGAGCGAGCAGTACTTC

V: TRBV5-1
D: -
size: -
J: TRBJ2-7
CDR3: CASRTGTQINYEQYF
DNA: TGCGCCAGCCGGACCGGGACACAAATTAATTACGAGCAGTACTTC

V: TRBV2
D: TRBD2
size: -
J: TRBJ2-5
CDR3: CASSALAQQETQYF
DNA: TGTGCCAGCAGTGCACTAGCGCAACAAGAGACCCAGTACTTC

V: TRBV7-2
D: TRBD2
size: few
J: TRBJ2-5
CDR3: CASSLAGTSGSSQYF
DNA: TGTGCCAGCAGCTTAGCGGGGACTAGCGGTTCTTCCCAGTACTTC

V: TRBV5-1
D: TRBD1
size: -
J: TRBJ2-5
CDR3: CASSLQGAEETQYF
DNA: TGCGCCAGCAGCTTACAGGGGGCCGAGGAGACCCAGTACTTC

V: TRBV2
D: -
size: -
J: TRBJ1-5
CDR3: CASRRTLGAEEPQHF
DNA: TGTGCCAGCAGACGAACGTTGGGGGCTGAGGAGCCCCAGCATTTT